A selection of T cell receptor beta chains follows, all from one sample in a study of blood T cell repertoires in COVID-19. Some clones are missing from TCRdb's copy, which holds only in-frame ones; the method was immunoSEQ multiplex PCR. The sample has around 320,000 clones; around 87% are singletons. The sequencing input was peripheral blood. The receptors stem from a man aged 18-30 years with active or convalescent COVID-19. CDR3s include the opening cysteine and the closing phenylalanine or tryptophan. D genes are given only for firm matches. Expanded clones are given a class, and other clones once, few, many or no size at all.

. TRBJ1-6 TRBV7-8 TRBD1 CASSLGQGSRDNSPLHF TGTGCCAGCAGCCTAGGACAGGGATCCCGCGATAATTCACCCCTCCACTTT
few TRBJ2-6 TRBV14 TRBD1 CASSPLQDRAFPGANVLTF TGTGCCAGCAGCCCCCTCCAGGACAGGGCGTTTCCTGGGGCCAACGTCCTGACTTTC
. TRBJ2-4 TRBV5-1 . CASSLGVENIQYF TGCGCCAGCAGCTTGGGAGTGGAAAACATTCAGTACTTC
. TRBJ1-6 TRBV27 TRBD1 CASGFRTGSPLHF TGTGCCAGTGGTTTTAGGACAGGGTCACCCCTCCACTTT
. TRBJ2-7 TRBV5-1 . CASSLGHNSYEQYF TGCGCCAGCAGCTTGGGACACAACTCCTACGAGCAGTACTTC
. TRBJ1-1 TRBV2 . CASSGGENTEAFF TGTGCCAGCTCGGGGGGGGAGAACACTGAAGCTTTCTTT
. TRBJ1-3 TRBV27 . CASSLNRNTGNTIYF TGTGCCAGCAGTTTAAACAGAAATACTGGAAACACCATATATTTT
few TRBJ2-5 TRBV12-5 TRBD1 CASGLATGKKTQYF TGTGCTAGTGGTTTGGCGACAGGGAAGAAGACCCAGTACTTC
. TRBJ2-7 TRBV5-6 TRBD1 CASSLGPGQGGYEQYF TGTGCCAGCAGCTTGGGACCGGGACAGGGTGGTTACGAGCAGTACTTC
. TRBJ2-3 TRBV5-1 TRBD2 CASKTSGHTDTQYF TGCGCCAGCAAGACTAGCGGACACACAGATACGCAGTATTTT
. TRBJ1-4 TRBV18 . CASSPRPEGADEKLFF TGTGCCAGCTCACCACGACCAGAAGGCGCGGATGAAAAACTGTTTTTT
. TRBJ1-2 TRBV7-9 . CASSISFYGYTF TGTGCCAGCAGCATATCTTTCTATGGCTACACCTTC
. TRBJ1-3 TRBV11-2 TRBD1 CASSPRTGVRNTIYF TGTGCCAGCAGCCCAAGGACAGGGGTGAGAAACACCATATATTTT
. TRBJ2-7 TRBV7-8 TRBD1 CASSSPGQVYEQYF TGTGCCAGCAGCTCCCCGGGACAGGTCTACGAGCAGTACTTC
. TRBJ1-2 TRBV18 TRBD1 CASSPLTRQGNYGYTF TGTGCCAGCTCACCGCTTACTAGACAGGGTAACTATGGCTACACCTTC
. TRBJ2-1 TRBV6-4 . CASSDGSRDPSEQFF TGTGCCAGCAGTGACGGGAGTCGTGATCCCAGTGAGCAGTTCTTC
once TRBJ1-5 TRBV19 . CASSPQAINQPQHF TGTGCCAGTAGTCCCCAGGCTATTAATCAGCCCCAGCATTTT
. TRBJ2-4 TRBV11-2 TRBD2 CARLAGKSENIQYF TGTGCCAGATTAGCGGGTAAGAGTGAAAACATTCAGTACTTC
once TRBJ1-5 TRBV5-6 . CASSLPRGPQHF TGTGCCAGCAGCTTACCCCGGGGGCCCCAGCATTTT
once TRBJ2-4 TRBV7-3 . CASSLVAGPKNIQYF TGTGCCAGCAGCTTAGTTGCAGGGCCCAAAAACATTCAGTACTTC
. TRBJ2-7 TRBV4-1 TRBD2 CASSQEGGRPYEQYF TGCGCCAGCAGCCAAGAGGGCGGGAGGCCCTACGAGCAGTACTTC
. TRBJ2-1 TRBV10-2 TRBD2 CASTGLAGGNEQFF TGCGCCAGCACCGGACTAGCGGGAGGCAATGAGCAGTTCTTC
few TRBJ1-2 TRBV14 TRBD1 CASSLTGTNYGYTF TGTGCCAGCAGCCTGACAGGGACTAACTATGGCTACACCTTC
. TRBJ1-2 TRBV4-1 . CASSQPRGINYGYTF TGCGCCAGCAGCCAACCCAGGGGAATTAACTATGGCTACACCTTC
. TRBJ1-5 TRBV7-9 . CASRSSNQPQHF TGTGCCAGCAGATCGAGCAATCAGCCCCAGCATTTT
. TRBJ2-7 TRBV5-1 TRBD2 CASSSPSGRAPLYEQYF TGCGCCAGCAGCTCGCCTAGCGGGAGGGCCCCCCTCTACGAGCAGTACTTC
. TRBJ1-1 TRBV28 TRBD1 CASSFGDSEAFF TGTGCCAGCAGTTTCGGGGACAGTGAAGCTTTCTTT
once TRBJ2-4 TRBV3-1/TRBV3-2 TRBD2 CASSQEWAGGRSLSKNIQYF TGTGCCAGCAGCCAAGAGTGGGCGGGGGGGCGGTCTCTGTCCAAAAACATTCAGTACTTC
. TRBJ2-7 TRBV7-9 . CASSSGLLEDEQYF TGTGCCAGCAGCTCGGGACTCCTTGAGGACGAGCAGTACTTC
. TRBJ2-3 TRBV13 TRBD2 CASSLRAGGRDTQYF TGTGCCAGCAGCTTAAGAGCGGGGGGGCGAGATACGCAGTATTTT
. TRBJ1-2 TRBV27 . CASSTGQLVYGYTF TGTGCCAGCAGCACAGGACAGCTCGTCTATGGCTACACCTTC
. TRBJ1-1 TRBV7-3 . CASSLQGNTEAFF TGTGCCAGCAGTTTACAGGGGAACACTGAAGCTTTCTTT
. TRBJ2-7 TRBV28 TRBD1 CASSLWGTGGYEQYF TGTGCCAGCAGTTTGTGGGGGACAGGGGGCTACGAGCAGTACTTC
. TRBJ1-1 TRBV6-5 . CASNYGNTMNTEAFF TGTGCCAGCAACTACGGGAACACCATGAACACTGAAGCTTTCTTT
. TRBJ2-3 TRBV6-1 TRBD2 CASSELAVTDTQYF TGTGCCAGCAGTGAGCTAGCGGTCACAGATACGCAGTATTTT
. TRBJ2-3 TRBV29-1 TRBD2 CSVRGTSGRTDTQYF TGCAGCGTTCGTGGGACTAGCGGACGCACAGATACGCAGTATTTT
. TRBJ2-5 TRBV5-1 . CASSLAGGQETQYF TGCGCCAGCAGCTTGGCTGGCGGGCAAGAGACCCAGTACTTC
. TRBJ1-3 TRBV3-1/TRBV3-2 . CASTPRGTGNTIYF TGTGCCAGCACCCCGAGGGGGACTGGAAACACCATATATTTT
. TRBJ1-1 TRBV3-1/TRBV3-2 . CASSLGGDVTEAFF TGTGCCAGCAGCCTCGGGGGGGACGTGACTGAAGCTTTCTTT
. TRBJ2-5 TRBV2 TRBD1 CASSDRARETQYF TGTGCCAGCAGCGACAGGGCTAGAGAGACCCAGTACTTC
. TRBJ2-3 TRBV2 TRBD1 CATAGTGYEVFTDTQYF TGTGCCACAGCCGGGACAGGCTACGAAGTCTTCACAGATACGCAGTATTTT
. TRBJ2-3 TRBV27 TRBD1 CASSLTGAGRDTQYF TGTGCCAGCAGTCTGACAGGGGCCGGCCGGGATACGCAGTATTTT
. TRBJ2-3 TRBV15 TRBD2 CATSRGGTSGGTQYF TGTGCCACCAGCAGAGGGGGGACTAGCGGGGGTACGCAGTATTTT
. TRBJ1-1 TRBV9 TRBD1 CASRDREATEAFF TGTGCCAGCAGGGACAGGGAAGCCACTGAAGCTTTCTTT
. TRBJ2-3 TRBV28 TRBD2 CASSPPGLAALRDTQYF TGTGCCAGCAGCCCCCCCGGACTAGCGGCCCTGAGGGATACGCAGTATTTT
once TRBJ1-2 TRBV9 . CASSVETGGYYGYTF TGTGCCAGCAGCGTCGAAACCGGGGGTTACTATGGCTACACCTTC
. TRBJ1-6 TRBV15 . CATSRTGSPAPLHF TGTGCCACCAGCAGAACAGGGAGCCCAGCACCCCTCCACTTT
. TRBJ1-5 TRBV2 . CASSEFFSGQGSNQPQHF TGTGCCAGCAGTGAATTTTTTTCTGGCCAGGGGAGCAATCAGCCCCAGCATTTT
. TRBJ2-4 TRBV7-8 TRBD1 CASSPDTGGSLYNIQYF TGTGCCAGCAGCCCCGACACAGGGGGTTCATTGTACAACATTCAGTACTTC
. TRBJ2-2 TRBV5-1 . CASSLEADSSLFF TGCGCCAGCAGCTTGGAGGCCGACTCGAGCCTGTTTTTT
. TRBJ2-1 TRBV4-3 . CASSQVLPDREQFF TGCGCCAGCAGCCAAGTTCTGCCCGATAGAGAGCAGTTCTTC
. TRBJ1-5 TRBV6-5 . CATGRDGYQPQHF TGTGCCACGGGAAGAGACGGATATCAGCCCCAGCATTTT
. TRBJ2-7 TRBV6-1 . CASSEMRGSYEQYF TGTGCCAGCAGTGAAATGCGGGGATCCTACGAGCAGTACTTC
. TRBJ2-5 TRBV7-2 TRBD2 CASSPPGLEGTQYF TGTGCCAGCAGCCCTCCGGGACTAGAAGGAACCCAGTACTTC